Presented here are 21 T cell receptor beta chains from one specimen sequenced in a study of PD-1 blockade in classical Hodgkin lymphoma (TCRdb year 2020). Reading the label with the study, this specimen's time point is: cycle 4 day 1 (C4D1), after less than seven weeks of nivolumab. Relapse after autologous stem cell transplantation had occurred in all trial patients, and cohorts A, B and C were distinguished by prior brentuximab vedotin exposure. Preparation of the library involved the immunoSEQ multiplex PCR assay. The table comes from immuneACCESS by way of TCRdb, which keeps in-frame sequences with V and J called. Part of the clones is missing from these tables; in studies checked, under half for an unresolved V gene and the rest for unknown reasons. For this sample there are approximately 19,000 clones; roughly three quarters appear just once. The top ten clones comprise roughly 22% of the sample.

The sample here was peripheral blood mononuclear cells (PBMCs), taken before the fourth cycle of nivolumab. The receptors shown here come from a human donor with classical Hodgkin lymphoma.

This clone was found once. The same CDR3 is also encoded by other DNA sequences in this sample. The chain carries TRBV7-6 and TRBJ2-1, with 8 bases lining up with TRBD2. V was pared by 5 bases and J by 7 bases, with 16 bases of the junction left unmatched. Germline V gene data show CDR1 as SGHVS and CDR2 as FNYEAQ. The CDR3 runs to 17 residues. The CDR3 DNA sequence: TGTGCCAGCAGCCCCCTACCCCCCCTTACTAGCGGAAATGAGCAGTTCTTC. This translates into CASSPLPPLTSGNEQFF.

The gene calls are TRBV9 and TRBJ2-7, with 12 bases identical to TRBD2. The CDR3 consists of 14 residues. With 4 bases clipped from V and 4 bases from J, the junction kept 3 bases outside the gene matches. The V gene's germline CDR1 is SGDLS and CDR2 YYNGEE. The CDR3 reads CASSLAGGPYEQYF. The CDR3, as DNA: TGTGCCAGCAGCCTAGCGGGAGGGCCGTACGAGCAGTACTTC.

The chain recombines TRBV19 with TRBJ1-3; D gene ambiguous. Trimming cost V 7 bases and J 3 bases, with 7 bases left between them. The CDR3 is made up of 12 amino acids. CDR1 LNHDA and CDR2 SQIVND come from the germline V gene (reference sequence). Here the CDR3 reads CASTGVGNTIYF. The DNA for the CDR3 is TGTGCCAGTACAGGAGTTGGAAACACCATATATTTT.

The chain carries TRBV4-3 and TRBJ2-2; D possibly corresponds to TRBD2 (6 bases). The CDR3 spans 15 residues. V was clipped by 3 bases and J by 4 bases, with 12 bases between them. Germline CDR1 is LGHNA and CDR2 is YSLEER. CDR3 sequence: CASSQGGAGTGELFF. The DNA of the CDR3 is TGCGCCAGCAGCCAGGGGGGAGCTGGCACCGGGGAGCTGTTTTTT.

This clone was recorded only once. The chain combines TRBV6-1 with TRBJ2-7, with D perhaps TRBD2 (6 bases). Between the trimmed V and J ends, which lost 8 bases and 5 bases, there was a span of 16 bases. Looked up from germline, CDR1 is MNHNS and CDR2 is SASEGT. CDR3 size: 13 residues. The DNA of the CDR3 is TGTGCCAGCTCGGGGGTTTGGGTGGACGAGCAGTACTTC. It encodes CASSGVWVDEQYF.

A note on this clone: Sequence at one end of the junction differs from germline and may be a read error. CDR3 residues: CASSLGAGGYNSLLHF. The CDR3 DNA is TGTGCCAGCAGCTTAGGGGCAGGGGGATACAATTCACTCCTCCACTTT. The V call is TRBV11-2, the J call TRBJ1-6; TRBD1 agrees at 7 bases. CDR1 and CDR2 (germline): SGHAT, FQNNGV. The CDR3 totals 16 residues.

The chain has TRBV19 and TRBJ1-2; D might be TRBD1 (5 bases). Germline CDR1 and CDR2: LNHDA and SQIVND (reference sequence). The CDR3 spans 13 residues. V shed 7 bases and J shed 6 bases, with 15 bases lying between them. The CDR3 protein is CASIRGALDGYTF. CDR3 sequence (DNA): TGTGCCAGTATCCGCGGGGCTTTGGATGGCTACACCTTC.

This CDR3 reads CASTGSDSTNTEAFF. The DNA of the CDR3 is TGTGCCAGTACCGGCTCGGACTCAACGAACACTGAAGCTTTCTTT. V usage is TRBV19 and J usage is TRBJ1-1; D is unresolved. Trimming removed 7 bases at V and 1 base at J, with 16 bases between. The germline CDR1 and CDR2 sequences are LNHDA and SQIVND (reference sequence). This CDR3 region has 15 residues.

Here the CDR3 reads CASSVTSSGNTIYF. DNA for the CDR3: TGTGCCAGCAGCGTAACGAGCTCTGGAAACACCATATATTTT. The rearrangement joins TRBV9 to TRBJ1-3; no reliable D call. Trimming cost V 1 base and J 0 bases, with 5 bases left between them. The CDR3 contains 14 residues. Germline V gene sequence: CDR1 SGDLS, CDR2 YYNGEE.

This clone was seen more than once but under ten times. The chain joins TRBV29-1 to TRBJ2-1, with a weak D call TRBD1 (6 bases). Germline assignment: CDR1 SQVTM and CDR2 ANQGSEA. The CDR3 is 14 residues long. V gave up 3 bases and J gave up 8 bases, with 17 bases separating them. The CDR3 sequence: CSVEVWGQSDEQFF. As DNA, the CDR3 is TGCAGCGTTGAGGTTTGGGGGCAAAGCGATGAGCAGTTCTTC.

V gene TRBV25-1 combines with J gene TRBJ1-1; D remains ambiguous. Trimming pared 8 bases from V and 8 bases from J, leaving 18 bases between. This CDR3 has 13 residues. Per germline, CDR1 MGHDK and CDR2 SYGVNS. The CDR3 sequence: CASSPALFTEAFF. The CDR3 DNA reads as TGTGCCAGCTCCCCCGCATTGTTCACAGAAGCTTTCTTT.

V and J are TRBV19 and TRBJ1-1, with a possible D match to TRBD1 (5 bases). The germline V gene has CDR1 LNHDA and CDR2 SQIVND (reference sequence). V was trimmed by 3 bases and J by 3 bases, leaving 11 bases between them. The CDR3 spans 14 residues. DNA of the CDR3: TGTGCCAGTAGTATTCGGGGCAGCGACACTGAAGCTTTCTTT. Its protein product is CASSIRGSDTEAFF.

The chain is built from TRBV11-2 and TRBJ2-7; D is unclear. Trimming removed 2 bases at V and 3 bases at J, with 5 bases between. Looked up from germline, CDR1 is SGHAT and CDR2 is FQNNGV. This CDR3 spans 12 amino acids. In DNA, the CDR3 is TGTGCCAGCAGCTTAAAGGGCTACGAGCAGTACGTC. It yields the protein CASSLKGYEQYV.

The chain joins TRBV27 to TRBJ2-5, with unresolved D. The CDR3 spans 15 residues. Germline V CDR1 and CDR2: MNHEY, SMNVEV (reference sequence). V was clipped by 2 bases and J by 0 bases, with 10 bases between them. CDR3 protein: CASSLLPVYQETQYF. CDR3 nucleotides: TGTGCCAGCAGTTTACTCCCTGTATACCAAGAGACCCAGTACTTC.

The chain recombines TRBV7-2 with TRBJ1-3; a weak D match, TRBD1 (5 bases). The length of the CDR3 is 15 residues. V was clipped by 7 bases and J by 1 base, with 14 bases between them. Germline CDR1 reads SGHTA; CDR2 reads FQGNSA. The CDR3 is CASKLRDLSGNTIYF. CDR3 DNA: TGTGCCAGCAAGCTCCGGGACTTATCTGGAAACACCATATATTTT.

The chain carries TRBV4-2 and TRBJ2-6; 8 bases are a match to TRBD2. The CDR3 is 19 amino acids. Germline V lookup: CDR1 LGHNA, CDR2 YNFKEQ. V lost 2 bases, J lost 3 bases, and 12 bases stayed unmatched. The DNA of the CDR3 is TGTGCCAGCAGCCAAATATTTAGCGGGATGCTAGGTGGGGCCAACGTCCTGACTTTC. Protein product: CASSQIFSGMLGGANVLTF.

The gene calls are TRBV6-5 and TRBJ1-1, with D unresolved. CDR3 length: 14 amino acids. Deletions cut 0 bases from V and 1 base from J, with 6 bases between. Germline V gene lookup returns CDR1 MNHEY and CDR2 SVGAGI. DNA for the CDR3: TGTGCCAGCAGTTACTCTACAAGGAACACTGAAGCTTTCTTT. This sequence encodes CASSYSTRNTEAFF.

The rearrangement joins TRBV5-5 to TRBJ1-5, with 7 bases identical to TRBD1. Germline trimming cut 0 bases from V and 3 bases from J; bases unmatched to any gene: 6. Looked up from germline, CDR1 is SGHKS and CDR2 is YYEKEE (reference sequence). The CDR3 is 16 amino acids. The CDR3 DNA follows: TGTGCCAGCAGCTTGGGGGCAGGGGGATCCAATCAGCCCCAGCATTTT. It specifies CASSLGAGGSNQPQHF.

The genes are TRBV5-1 and TRBJ2-2, with TRBD2 as a possible D gene (5 bases). The CDR3 extends over 15 amino acids. Trimming cost V 2 bases and J 0 bases, with 8 bases left between them. The germline V gene encodes CDR1 SGHRS and CDR2 YFSETQ. The CDR3 DNA follows: TGCGCCAGCAGCTTAGCGGCCTCGAACACCGGGGAGCTGTTTTTT. This translates into CASSLAASNTGELFF.

This chain joins TRBV5-6 and TRBJ2-2, with D maybe TRBD2 (6 bases). V dropped 1 base and J dropped 4 bases, with 20 bases sitting between them. CDR1 is SGHDT and CDR2 is YYEEEE in the germline V gene. This CDR3 has 18 amino acids. The CDR3 sequence: CASSLRVDGRMGTGELFF. Here the CDR3 DNA reads TGTGCCAGCAGCTTGCGTGTAGACGGGAGAATGGGCACCGGGGAGCTGTTTTTT.

The V call is TRBV4-3, the J call TRBJ2-1; a possible D gene is TRBD1 (6 bases). V shed 6 bases and J shed 5 bases, with 14 bases lying between them. CDR3 size: 14 residues. Per germline, CDR1 LGHNA and CDR2 YSLEER. The CDR3 DNA reads as TGCGCCAGCAGAGGGACAATTCAACACAATGAGCAGTTCTTC. Translated: CASRGTIQHNEQFF.